This TCR beta chain was recorded in a study of human T cells and chemical hapten exposure. Study findings and constraints: Expanded TCRs created a significantly greater count of big CDR3 similarity clusters than controls did.

TCRdb processed the RACE reads anew with MiXCR; each CDR3 protein has one entry. The sample lists roughly 250,000 distinct CDR3 sequences, over 8% seen once, with 2.3% in the top ten. The CDR3 spans 12 residues. Germline V gene sequence: CDR1 DFQATT, CDR2 SNEGSKA (reference sequence). V shed 0 bases and J shed 6 bases, with 9 bases lying between them. Comments on this clonotype: Its antigen is unknown.

Specified time point: pre-sensitization, week 0. Treatment described: therapeutic diphenylcyclopropenone sensitization with weekly scalp DPC. The study enrolled 18 to 70-year-old alopecia patients suitable for DPC. The J gene is TRBJ2-7, the V gene TRBV20-1; D remains unclear. Sequenced material: whole blood, taken in connection with sensitization to the hapten diphenylcyclopropenone (DPC). The sequence was obtained from a woman between 40 and 55 years old with alopecia areata. Some clones in this sample may be carry-over from other donors' samples. CDR3 loop: CSARDQLGEQYF. In nucleotides, the CDR3 is TGCAGTGCTAGAGATCAGTTAGGCGAGCAGTACTTC.